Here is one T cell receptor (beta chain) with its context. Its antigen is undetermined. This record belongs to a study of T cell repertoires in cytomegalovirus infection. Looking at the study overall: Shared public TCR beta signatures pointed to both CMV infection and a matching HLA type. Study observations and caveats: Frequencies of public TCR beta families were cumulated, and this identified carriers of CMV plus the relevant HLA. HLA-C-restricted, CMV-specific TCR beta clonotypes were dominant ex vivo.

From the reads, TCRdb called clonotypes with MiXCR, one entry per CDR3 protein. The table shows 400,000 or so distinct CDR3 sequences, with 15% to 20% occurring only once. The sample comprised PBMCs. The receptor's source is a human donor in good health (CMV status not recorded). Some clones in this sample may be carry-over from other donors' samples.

The CDR3: CASSEALGEVDTQYF. CDR3 bases: TGTGCCAGCAGTGAAGCGCTGGGAGAAGTAGATACGCAGTATTTT. This sequence joins TRBV6-1 and TRBJ2-3, with a tentative D call TRBD2 (5 bases). The V gene lost 0 bases and the J gene lost 5 bases, with 12 bases spanning the gap. Germline-derived CDR1 and CDR2 are MNHNS and SASEGT. This CDR3 spans 15 amino acids.